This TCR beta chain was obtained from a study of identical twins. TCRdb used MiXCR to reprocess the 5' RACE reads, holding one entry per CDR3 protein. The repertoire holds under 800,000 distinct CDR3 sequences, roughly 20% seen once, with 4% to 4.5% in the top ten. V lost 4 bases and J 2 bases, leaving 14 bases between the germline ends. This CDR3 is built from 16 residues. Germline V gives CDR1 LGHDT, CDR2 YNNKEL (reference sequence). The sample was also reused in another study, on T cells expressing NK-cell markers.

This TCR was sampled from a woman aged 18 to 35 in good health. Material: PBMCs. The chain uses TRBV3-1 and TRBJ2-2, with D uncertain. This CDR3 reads CASSPQARFNTGELFF. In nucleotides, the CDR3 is TGTGCCAGCAGCCCCCAAGCTAGATTTAACACCGGGGAGCTGTTTTTT.